One sample yielded the 17 T cell receptor beta chains listed below, sequenced in a study of Tregs in tolerant kidney transplant recipients. TCRdb's table, derived via immunoSEQ multiplex PCR, lists solely in-frame clones and lacks some. The sample shows approximately 45,000 clones, 95% to 96% of them seen only once. Their recognized antigens are unknown. The sample consisted of Tregs from blood cultured with allogeneic cells. These receptors all stem from a human donor in good health.

The chain links TRBV2 to TRBJ1-5; D remains ambiguous. The germline V and J ends were trimmed by 5 bases and 2 bases, with 13 bases remaining between them. Germline V lookup: CDR1 SNHLY, CDR2 FYNNEI. CDR3 length equals 15 residues. This CDR3 is CASSRAYARNQPQHF. CDR3 in DNA: TGTGCCAGCAGTCGAGCCTACGCTCGCAATCAGCCCCAGCATTTT.

The chain combines TRBV18 with TRBJ1-3; 7 bases match TRBD1. Per the germline V gene, CDR1 is KGHSH and CDR2 is LQKENI. The CDR3 runs to 15 residues. V was clipped by 5 bases and J by 2 bases; unmatched bases: 6. In nucleotides, the CDR3 is TGTGCCAGCTCAGCGGACAGGCTCGCTGGAAACACCATATATTTT. Translated, it gives CASSADRLAGNTIYF.

The V and J genes are TRBV18 and TRBJ1-1; 8 bases fit TRBD1. Per germline, CDR1 KGHSH and CDR2 LQKENI. CDR3 length: 14 amino acids. J gave up 1 base and V 4 bases, and 2 bases lay outside the gene matches. The CDR3: CASSLQGGNTEAFF. In nucleotides, the CDR3 is TGTGCCAGCTCACTACAGGGGGGGAACACTGAAGCTTTCTTT.

This chain links TRBV7-3 with TRBJ2-3; no firm D call. Germline loops: CDR1 SGHTA, CDR2 FQGTGA. Trimming took off 3 bases at V and 0 bases at J, with 7 bases between the two ends. The CDR3 consists of 14 residues. This chain's CDR3 is CASSLSQSTDTQYF. In DNA, the CDR3 is TGTGCCAGCAGCTTGAGTCAGAGCACAGATACGCAGTATTTT.

Here the CDR3 DNA reads TGTGCCAGCAGTTCCGGACTAGCGGGAGGGAGTGAGCAGTTCTTC. Amino acids: CASSSGLAGGSEQFF. The genes are TRBV6-6 and TRBJ2-1; the match to TRBD2 covers 15 bases. Germline V CDR1 and CDR2: MNHNY, SVGAGI (reference sequence). The V and J ends lost 4 bases and 9 bases, in that order; junction bases with no gene match: 4. The CDR3 spans 15 residues.

This chain uses TRBV7-3 with TRBJ2-2, with a possible D match to TRBD1 (5 bases). The V gene lost 4 bases and the J gene lost 5 bases, with 8 bases spanning the gap. The CDR3 spans 13 residues. Germline values: CDR1 SGHTA, CDR2 FQGTGA. This chain's CDR3 is CASSSQGTGELFF. The CDR3 DNA is TGTGCCAGCAGCTCTCAGGGTACCGGGGAGCTGTTTTTT.

V and J are TRBV25-1 and TRBJ2-1; 8 bases align to TRBD2. The CDR3 is 14 residues long. CDR1 and CDR2 (germline): MGHDK, SYGVNS. After removal of 3 bases from V and 9 bases from J, the junction contained 7 bases not matched to a gene. As DNA, the CDR3 is TGTGCCAGCAGTGAGGGACTAGTCAACCCTGAGCAGTTCTTC. Protein: CASSEGLVNPEQFF.

The V gene is TRBV11-3, the J gene TRBJ2-1; 10 nucleotides match TRBD2. Germline trimming cut 3 bases from V and 7 bases from J; bases unmatched to any gene: 3. The length of the CDR3 is 14 residues. Germline loops: CDR1 SGHNT, CDR2 YENEEA. The CDR3 is CASSLGLATNEQFF. In nucleotides, the CDR3 is TGTGCCAGCAGCTTGGGACTAGCGACAAATGAGCAGTTCTTC.

J is TRBJ1-1 and V is TRBV6-1; 7 bases are a match to TRBD1. J was trimmed by 1 base and V by 5 bases; bases with no gene match: 4. This CDR3 comprises 14 residues. CDR1 and CDR2 (germline): MNHNS, SASEGT. This CDR3 reads CASSSWTGNTEAFF. As DNA, the CDR3 is TGTGCCAGCAGTTCGTGGACAGGGAACACTGAAGCTTTCTTT.

This chain links TRBV5-6 with TRBJ2-2; D ambiguous. Per germline, CDR1 SGHDT and CDR2 YYEEEE. This CDR3 has 12 amino acids. The ends were cut back, 0 bases at V and 3 bases at J, with 0 bases in the middle. For the CDR3, the DNA is TGTGCCAGCAGCTTGGACACCGGGGAGCTGTTTTTT. Translating gives CASSLDTGELFF.

V usage is TRBV11-2 and J usage is TRBJ1-3; D unresolved. The CDR3 sequence is 15 residues long. Trimming took 3 bases from V and 3 from J, leaving 12 bases between them. From germline, CDR1 is SGHAT and CDR2 FQNNGV. CDR3 nucleotide sequence: TGTGCCAGCAGCTTGAGGGTGCAGCTTGGAAACACCATATATTTT. Amino acids: CASSLRVQLGNTIYF.

The chain links TRBV5-4 to TRBJ1-1; no reliable D call. Trimming took 4 bases from V and 7 from J, leaving 11 bases between them. The CDR3 consists of 12 residues. Per germline, CDR1 SGHNT and CDR2 YYREEE (reference sequence). The CDR3 DNA is TGTGCCAGCAGCCCCTCGGGGTATGAAGCTTTCTTT. This codes for CASSPSGYEAFF.

This chain links TRBV5-8 with TRBJ1-5; D ambiguous. Germline CDR1 SGHTS, CDR2 YDEGEE. V lost 3 bases and J lost 7, with 11 bases in between. CDR3 length: 13 residues. The CDR3 DNA reads as TGTGCCAGCAGCTCACTCCGGAGCCAGCCCCAGCATTTT. This codes for CASSSLRSQPQHF. Variable domain in full (rest from reference TRBV5-8 and TRBJ1-5): EAGVTQSPTHLIKTRGQQATLRCSPISGHTSVYWYQQALGLGLQFLLWYDEGEERNRGNFPPRFSGRQFPNYSSELNVNALELEDSALYLCASSSLRSQPQHFGDGTRLSIL.

This chain links TRBV14 with TRBJ1-1; D call uncertain. CDR3 length: 14 amino acids. V was trimmed by 1 base and J by 4 bases, leaving 10 bases between them. Germline CDR1 and CDR2: SGHDN and FVKESK. The CDR3 here is CASSQVATRTEAFF. Written as DNA, the CDR3 is TGTGCCAGCAGCCAAGTCGCGACCCGCACTGAAGCTTTCTTT.

This chain uses TRBV10-2 with TRBJ2-5; 7 nucleotides match TRBD1. The germline V gene encodes CDR1 WSHSY and CDR2 SAAADI. The CDR3 is made up of 13 amino acids. The ends lost 4 bases at V and 5 bases at J; junction bases unmatched: 4. The CDR3 nucleotides are TGCGCCAGCAGTGGGTCAGGGGGTGAGACCCAGTACTTC. It codes for CASSGSGGETQYF.

The rearrangement uses TRBV7-6 and TRBJ2-5; D remains ambiguous. Germline lookup yields CDR1 SGHVS and CDR2 FNYEAQ. Trimming took 2 bases from V and 5 from J, leaving 15 bases between them. The CDR3 runs 15 residues. The CDR3 region is CASSLSGLSGETQYF. CDR3 sequence (DNA): TGTGCCAGCAGCTTAAGTGGGTTATCTGGGGAGACCCAGTACTTC. The full variable domain, rest sourced from reference TRBV7-6 and TRBJ2-5, is GAGVSQSPRYKVTKRGQDVALRCDPISGHVSLYWYRQALGQGPEFLTYFNYEAQQDKSGLPNDRFSAERPEGSISTLTIQRTEQRDSAMYRCASSLSGLSGETQYFGPGTRLLVL.

This clone was found once. As DNA, the CDR3 is TGTGCCAGCAGCTTGGGGACAGGGAAGTACAATGAGCAGTTCTTC. It yields the protein CASSLGTGKYNEQFF. The V and J genes are TRBV5-4 and TRBJ2-1; 8 nucleotides line up with TRBD1. CDR1 SGHNT and CDR2 YYREEE come from the germline V gene (reference sequence). The CDR3 spans 15 residues. V lost 0 bases to trimming and J lost 4 bases; unmatched junction nucleotides: 3.